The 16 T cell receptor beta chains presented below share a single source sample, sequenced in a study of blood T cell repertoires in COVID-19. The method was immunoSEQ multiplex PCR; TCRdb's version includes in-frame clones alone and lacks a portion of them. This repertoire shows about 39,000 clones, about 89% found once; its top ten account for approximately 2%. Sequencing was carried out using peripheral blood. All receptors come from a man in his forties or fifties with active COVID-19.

The CDR3 loop is CSVVTGITLGAFF. For the CDR3, the DNA is TGCAGCGTGGTAACAGGGATAACACTGGGAGCTTTCTTT. The chain has TRBV29-1 and TRBJ1-1, with D maybe TRBD1 (6 bases). Per the germline V gene, CDR1 is SQVTM and CDR2 is ANQGSEA. The CDR3 has 13 residues. Trimming stripped 6 bases from V and 10 bases from J, with 21 bases between.

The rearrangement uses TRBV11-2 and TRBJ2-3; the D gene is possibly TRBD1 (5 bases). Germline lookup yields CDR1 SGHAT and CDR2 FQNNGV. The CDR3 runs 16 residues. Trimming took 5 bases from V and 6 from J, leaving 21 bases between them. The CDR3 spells CASSRASGPPEDTQYF. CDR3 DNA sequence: TGTGCCAGCAGCCGAGCGTCAGGGCCCCCTGAGGATACGCAGTATTTT.

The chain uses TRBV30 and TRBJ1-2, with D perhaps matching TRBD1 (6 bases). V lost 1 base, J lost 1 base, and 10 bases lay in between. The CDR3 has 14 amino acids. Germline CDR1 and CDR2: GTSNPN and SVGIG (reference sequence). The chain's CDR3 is CAWSEGGHNYGYTF. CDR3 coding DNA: TGTGCCTGGAGTGAAGGGGGTCATAACTATGGCTACACCTTC.

CDR3: CASSGTGEETQYF. The CDR3 coding sequence is TGTGCCAGCAGCGGGACAGGGGAGGAGACCCAGTACTTC. The chain is built from TRBV3-1 (or the pseudogene TRBV3-2) and TRBJ2-5; 10 bases are shared with TRBD1. This CDR3 comprises 13 residues. With V trimmed by 5 bases and J by 5 bases, 2 bases remained unmatched. Germline V gives CDR1 LGHDT, CDR2 YNNKEL (reference sequence).

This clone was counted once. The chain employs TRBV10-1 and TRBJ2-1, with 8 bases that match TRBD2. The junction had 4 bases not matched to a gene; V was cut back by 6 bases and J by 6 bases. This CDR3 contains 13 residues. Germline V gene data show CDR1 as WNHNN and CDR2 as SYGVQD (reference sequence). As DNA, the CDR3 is TGCGCCAGCAGAGCCAGCGGGAGCAATGAGCAGTTCTTC. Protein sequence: CASRASGSNEQFF.

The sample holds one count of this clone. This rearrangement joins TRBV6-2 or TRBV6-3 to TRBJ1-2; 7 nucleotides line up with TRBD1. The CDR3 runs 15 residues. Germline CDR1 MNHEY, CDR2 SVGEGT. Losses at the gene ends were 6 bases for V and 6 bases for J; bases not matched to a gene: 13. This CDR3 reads CASSLDRVNSDGYTF. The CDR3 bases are TGTGCCAGCAGCCTCGACAGGGTAAATTCGGATGGCTACACCTTC.

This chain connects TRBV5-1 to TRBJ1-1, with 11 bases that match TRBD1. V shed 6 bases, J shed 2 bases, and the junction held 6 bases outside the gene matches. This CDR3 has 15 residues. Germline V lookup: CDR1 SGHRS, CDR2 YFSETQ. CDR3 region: CASNRDRGINTEAFF. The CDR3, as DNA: TGCGCCAGCAACCGGGACAGGGGGATTAACACTGAAGCTTTCTTT. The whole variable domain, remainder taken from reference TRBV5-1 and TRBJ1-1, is KAGVTQTPRYLIKTRGQQVTLSCSPISGHRSVSWYQQTPGQGLQFLFEYFSETQRNKGNFPGRFSGRQFSNSRSEMNVSTLELGDSALYLCASNRDRGINTEAFFGQGTRLTVV.

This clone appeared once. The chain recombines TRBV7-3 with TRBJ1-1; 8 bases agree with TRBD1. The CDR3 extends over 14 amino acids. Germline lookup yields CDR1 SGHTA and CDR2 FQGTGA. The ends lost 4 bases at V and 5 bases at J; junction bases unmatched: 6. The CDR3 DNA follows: TGTGCCAGCAGCTCGCAGGGGGCCGGGACTGAAGCTTTCTTT. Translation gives CASSSQGAGTEAFF.

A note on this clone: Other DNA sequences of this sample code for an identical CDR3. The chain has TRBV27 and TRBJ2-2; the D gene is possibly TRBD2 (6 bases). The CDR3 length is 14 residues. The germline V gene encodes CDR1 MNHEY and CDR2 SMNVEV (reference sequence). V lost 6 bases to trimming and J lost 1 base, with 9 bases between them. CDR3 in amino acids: CASRGGRNTGELFF. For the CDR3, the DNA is TGTGCCAGCAGGGGGGGACGGAACACCGGGGAGCTGTTTTTT.

CDR3 in amino acids: CATSDRTGTGASNEQFF. The CDR3 coding sequence is TGTGCCACCAGTGATAGAACCGGGACAGGGGCTAGTAATGAGCAGTTCTTC. The rearrangement joins TRBV24-1 to TRBJ2-1; 10 nucleotides agree with TRBD1. Per the germline V gene, CDR1 is KGHDR and CDR2 is SFDVKD. CDR3 length: 17 amino acids. V was pared by 3 bases and J by 7 bases, with 11 bases of the junction left unmatched.

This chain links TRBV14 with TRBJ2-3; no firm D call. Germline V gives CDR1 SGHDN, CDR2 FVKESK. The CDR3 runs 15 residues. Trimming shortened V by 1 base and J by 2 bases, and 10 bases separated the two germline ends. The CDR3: CASSQVGGLTDTQYF. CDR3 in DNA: TGTGCCAGCAGCCAAGTTGGCGGTCTCACAGATACGCAGTATTTT.

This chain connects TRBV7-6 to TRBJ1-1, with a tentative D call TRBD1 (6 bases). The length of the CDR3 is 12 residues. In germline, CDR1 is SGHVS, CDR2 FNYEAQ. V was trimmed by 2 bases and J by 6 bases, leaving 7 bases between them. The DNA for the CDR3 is TGTGCCAGCAGCTTATCAGGGGCTGAAGCTTTCTTT. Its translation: CASSLSGAEAFF.

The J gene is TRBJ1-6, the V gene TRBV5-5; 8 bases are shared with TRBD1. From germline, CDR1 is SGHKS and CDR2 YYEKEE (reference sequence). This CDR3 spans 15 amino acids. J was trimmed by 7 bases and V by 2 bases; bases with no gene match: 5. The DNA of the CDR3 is TGTGCCAGCAGCTTAGACAGGGGAGGAAATTCACCCCTCCACTTT. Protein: CASSLDRGGNSPLHF.

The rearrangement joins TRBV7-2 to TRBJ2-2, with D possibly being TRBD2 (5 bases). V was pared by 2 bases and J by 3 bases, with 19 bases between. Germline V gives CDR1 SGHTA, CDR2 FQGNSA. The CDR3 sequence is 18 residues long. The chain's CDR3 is CASSLRAMRALDTGELFF. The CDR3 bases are TGTGCCAGCAGCTTACGAGCTATGAGGGCTTTAGACACCGGGGAGCTGTTTTTT.

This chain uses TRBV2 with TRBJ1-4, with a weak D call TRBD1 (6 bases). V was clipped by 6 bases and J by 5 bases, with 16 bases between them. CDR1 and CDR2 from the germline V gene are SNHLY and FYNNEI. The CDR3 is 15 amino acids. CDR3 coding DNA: TGTGCCAGCAGCCGGAACAGGGTTGGCAATGAAAAACTGTTTTTT. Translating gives CASSRNRVGNEKLFF.

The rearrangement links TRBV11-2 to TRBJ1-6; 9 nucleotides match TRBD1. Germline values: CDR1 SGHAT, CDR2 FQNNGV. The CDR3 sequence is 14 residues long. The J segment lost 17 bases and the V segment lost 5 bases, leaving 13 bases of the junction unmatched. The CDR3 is CASSLNTGGLDVHF. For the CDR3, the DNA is TGTGCCAGCAGCCTGAATACAGGGGGCCTCGACGTCCACTTT.